These T cell receptor beta chains were read from a single sample in a study of blood T cell repertoires in COVID-19. The protocol was immunoSEQ multiplex PCR, while the TCRdb copy is restricted to in-frame clones and leaves out a portion. This sample yields some 280,000 clones, of which 75% to 90% are seen a single time; around 3% belongs to the top ten. The source material was peripheral blood. These receptors were taken from a woman aged 25 to 39 with active or convalescent COVID-19. The CDR3 runs from the conserved cysteine through the conserved F or W.

CDR3 protein: CASSLGTGLGYTF
J gene: TRBJ1-2
V gene: TRBV12-3/TRBV12-4

CDR3 protein: CASSIPGTLNTEAFF
J gene: TRBJ1-1
V gene: TRBV19

CDR3 protein: CAISEGGDRSYF
J gene: TRBJ2-3
V gene: TRBV10-3

CDR3 protein: CATSDGFTGVGNEQFF
J gene: TRBJ2-1
V gene: TRBV24-1

CDR3 protein: CASSRDRGREQYF
J gene: TRBJ2-7
V gene: TRBV19

CDR3 protein: CATRQPMNEKLFF
J gene: TRBJ1-4
V gene: TRBV10-3

CDR3 protein: CASSLLRWEAFF
J gene: TRBJ1-1
V gene: TRBV5-6

CDR3 protein: CASSPDGGVYEQYF
J gene: TRBJ2-7
V gene: TRBV6-6

CDR3 protein: CASSLGEFYEQYF
J gene: TRBJ2-7
V gene: TRBV7-2

CDR3 protein: CASSLRTGTGGNEQFF
J gene: TRBJ2-1
V gene: TRBV19

CDR3 protein: CASSYRGRNTEAFF
J gene: TRBJ1-1
V gene: TRBV18

CDR3 protein: CASSSGGAYNEQFF
J gene: TRBJ2-1
V gene: TRBV7-9

CDR3 protein: CASSLITGGHLKGYTF
J gene: TRBJ1-2
V gene: TRBV28

CDR3 protein: CASSGSGTGGYETQYF
J gene: TRBJ2-5
V gene: TRBV7-9

CDR3 protein: CASSLETGITEAFF
J gene: TRBJ1-1
V gene: TRBV18

CDR3 protein: CASSFDAGSNEQFF
J gene: TRBJ2-1
V gene: TRBV5-4

CDR3 protein: CASGLPGLGSNEQFF
J gene: TRBJ2-1
V gene: TRBV28